Below, 26 T cell receptor beta chains from the same sample are listed, as sequenced in a study of response to subunit inactivated influenza vaccine. TCRdb re-called the RT-PCR reads with MiXCR, one entry per CDR3 protein. The repertoire holds 300,000 to 350,000 distinct CDR3 sequences, with 21% as singletons. The sample in question was PBMCs from blood, obtained approximately 22 months after vaccination. These receptors were taken from a man aged 50 to 69 who received an inactivated influenza vaccine.

This clonotype was observed many times. V gene TRBV5-1 combines with J gene TRBJ1-5; 12 nucleotides match TRBD1. Germline V gene data show CDR1 as SGHRS and CDR2 as YFSETQ. CDR3 length equals 16 residues. The V segment lost 0 bases and the J segment 7 bases; nucleotides outside the gene matches: 5. For the CDR3, the DNA is TGCGCCAGCAGCTTGGCCGGGACAGGGGGCCTCCAGCCCCAGCATTTT. Translation: CASSLAGTGGLQPQHF.

The chain joins TRBV7-7 to TRBJ2-5; 12 bases map to TRBD2. This CDR3 spans 15 amino acids. CDR1 and CDR2 from the germline V gene are SSHAT and FNYEAQ (reference sequence). V trimming: 4 bases; J trimming: 4 bases; junction bases outside the gene matches: 4. As DNA, the CDR3 is TGTGCCAGCAGCTGGACTAGCGGGACTTTAGAGACCCAGTACTTC. This encodes CASSWTSGTLETQYF.

This clonotype occurred many times. This chain joins TRBV30 and TRBJ2-1; either TRBD1 or TRBD2 may fit D (5 bases each). Germline loops: CDR1 GTSNPN, CDR2 SVGIG (reference sequence). The CDR3 covers 13 residues. Trimming stripped 1 base from V and 13 bases from J, with 17 bases between. The CDR3 region has the DNA TGTGCCTGGAGTGCCGGGACCGCAGGGTTTCAGTTCTTC. This translates into CAWSAGTAGFQFF.

The chain is built from TRBV20-1 and TRBJ1-2, with D maybe TRBD1 (5 bases). The germline V gene encodes CDR1 DFQATT and CDR2 SNEGSKA (reference sequence). The CDR3 runs 12 residues. V was shortened by 6 bases and J by 3 bases, with 11 bases between the two germline ends. CDR3 protein: CSALGGHYGYTF. The DNA of the CDR3 is TGCAGTGCCCTGGGGGGACACTATGGCTACACCTTC.

In its sample, this clonotype was seen a few times. This chain connects TRBV18 to TRBJ2-5, with 7 positions matching TRBD1. The CDR3 loop spans 14 amino acids. Trimming removed 4 bases from V and 5 bases from J; junction bases left unmatched: 7. From germline, CDR1 is KGHSH and CDR2 LQKENI. The CDR3 loop reads CASSLRQGPETQYF. The CDR3 region has the DNA TGTGCCAGCTCACTCAGACAGGGACCCGAGACCCAGTACTTC.

This clonotype has more than one count but fewer than ten. J is TRBJ2-1 and V is TRBV10-2, with 9 bases matching TRBD2. The V segment lost 1 base and the J segment 0 bases; nucleotides outside the gene matches: 4. CDR1 is WSHSY and CDR2 is SAAADI in the germline V gene. The CDR3 contains 17 residues. DNA for the CDR3: TGCGCCAGCAGTGAGTGGCTAGCGGGAAGCTCCTACAATGAGCAGTTCTTC. Its translation is CASSEWLAGSSYNEQFF.

This clonotype has a count of ten or more. The chain has TRBV12-3 or TRBV12-4 and TRBJ1-2; D gene uncertain. The CDR3 sequence is 13 residues long. Between the trimmed V and J ends, which lost 1 base and 4 bases, there was a span of 7 bases. The CDR3 nucleotides are TGTGCCAGCAGTTTAGGTCCAGGCTATGGCTACACCTTC. It yields the protein CASSLGPGYGYTF.

CDR3 sequence reads: CASSPRRVRGFETQYF. The CDR3 DNA reads as TGTGCCAGCAGCCCCCGTCGGGTCAGGGGGTTCGAGACCCAGTACTTC. The V call is TRBV7-8, the J call TRBJ2-5, with 7 bases aligning to TRBD1. V trimming: 5 bases; J trimming: 5 bases; junction bases outside the gene matches: 14. The CDR3 extends over 16 amino acids. Germline CDR1 reads SGHVS; CDR2 reads FQNEAQ. Together with reference TRBV7-8 and TRBJ2-5, the CDR3 gives the full variable domain: GAGVSQSPRYKVAKRGQDVALRCDPISGHVSLFWYQQALGQGPEFLTYFQNEAQLDKSGLPSDRFFAERPEGSVSTLKIQRTQQEDSAVYLCASSPRRVRGFETQYFGPGTRLLVL.

This clonotype was found a few times. The chain recombines TRBV5-1 with TRBJ2-2, with 8 bases lining up with TRBD1. The germline V gene has CDR1 SGHRS and CDR2 YFSETQ. Trimming took 6 bases from V and 5 from J; bases not matched to a gene: 6. CDR3 length: 14 amino acids. The CDR3 DNA follows: TGCGCCAGCAAGGCAGGGGGCCAAACCGGGGAGCTGTTTTTT. Translation gives CASKAGGQTGELFF. Full variable domain (rest looked up from reference TRBV5-1 and TRBJ2-2): KAGVTQTPRYLIKTRGQQVTLSCSPISGHRSVSWYQQTPGQGLQFLFEYFSETQRNKGNFPGRFSGRQFSNSRSEMNVSTLELGDSALYLCASKAGGQTGELFFGEGSRLTVL.

The V call is TRBV4-3, the J call TRBJ2-2; 8 nucleotides align to TRBD2. Germline V gene lookup returns CDR1 LGHNA and CDR2 YSLEER. The CDR3 contains 20 residues. J was trimmed by 5 bases and V by 0 bases; bases with no gene match: 17. This CDR3 is CASSQDKSQEREYITGELFF. The CDR3 DNA sequence: TGCGCCAGCAGCCAAGATAAAAGTCAGGAGCGGGAGTACATTACCGGGGAGCTGTTTTTT.

This clonotype was seen more than once but under ten times. This chain uses TRBV5-5 with TRBJ2-5, with D uncertain. V lost 0 bases, J lost 5 bases, and 5 bases lay in between. The CDR3 has 12 residues. Germline lookup yields CDR1 SGHKS and CDR2 YYEKEE (reference sequence). The CDR3 here is CASSLGVETQYF. CDR3 nucleotide sequence: TGTGCCAGCAGCTTGGGGGTCGAGACCCAGTACTTC.

This clonotype was picked up a small number of times. The chain employs TRBV14 and TRBJ1-4; possibly TRBD1 for D (5 bases). Germline V gives CDR1 SGHDN, CDR2 FVKESK. The CDR3 is 13 residues long. The germline V and J ends were trimmed by 5 bases and 7 bases, with 11 bases remaining between them. CDR3 in amino acids: CASSRSQGEKLFF. Written as DNA, the CDR3 is TGTGCCAGCAGCAGATCTCAGGGTGAAAAACTGTTTTTT.

This clonotype has more than one count but fewer than ten. The gene calls are TRBV29-1 and TRBJ2-3; TRBD1 agrees at 9 bases. Germline CDR1 SQVTM, CDR2 ANQGSEA. The trim removed 7 bases at V and 4 bases at J, leaving 6 bases unmatched. This CDR3 spans 13 amino acids. CDR3 sequence: CSATGGGADTQYF. The CDR3 region has the DNA TGCAGCGCAACAGGGGGCGGGGCAGATACGCAGTATTTT.

The rearrangement joins TRBV6-4 to TRBJ2-1; 10 bases line up with TRBD2. With V trimmed by 6 bases and J by 6 bases, 8 bases remained unmatched. Germline V gene data show CDR1 as MRHNA and CDR2 as SNTAGT. The CDR3 length is 15 residues. For the CDR3, the DNA is TGTGCCAGCAGACCCCTAGCGGGAGTAGGCAATGAGCAGTTCTTC. Translating it yields CASRPLAGVGNEQFF.

This clonotype has only a few counts. V and J are TRBV5-1 and TRBJ1-2; TRBD1 might be the D (6 bases). Germline CDR1 SGHRS, CDR2 YFSETQ. CDR3 length: 14 amino acids. Trimming cost V 1 base and J 2 bases, with 9 bases left between them. CDR3 amino acids: CASSLHRDNYGYTF. In DNA, the CDR3 is TGCGCCAGCAGCTTGCACAGGGACAACTATGGCTACACCTTC.

This clonotype appeared a few times. J is TRBJ2-5 and V is TRBV10-3; 7 bases match TRBD1. Germline CDR1 is ENHRY and CDR2 is SYGVKD. Trimming cost V 7 bases and J 5 bases; bases outside gene matches: 7. The CDR3 sequence is 13 residues long. CDR3 in DNA: TGTGCCATCAAAAAACAGGGGTCGGAGACCCAGTACTTC. Its translation is CAIKKQGSETQYF.

V usage is TRBV30 and J usage is TRBJ1-2; D not certain. The CDR3 totals 12 residues. Trimming shortened V by 7 bases and J by 4 bases, and 13 bases separated the two germline ends. Germline loops: CDR1 GTSNPN, CDR2 SVGIG (reference sequence). The CDR3 region is CASKGGSYGYTF. The CDR3 region has the DNA TGTGCCTCAAAGGGAGGAAGCTATGGCTACACCTTC.

This clonotype was counted between two and nine times. This chain connects TRBV11-2 to TRBJ2-7; 8 bases fit TRBD1. V lost 2 bases, J lost 4 bases, and 4 bases stayed unmatched. The germline gives CDR1 SGHAT, CDR2 FQNNGV. The CDR3 is 14 amino acids. CDR3 DNA: TGTGCCAGCAGCTTATCAGGGGGCGGGTACGAGCAGTACTTC. Translated: CASSLSGGGYEQYF.

This clonotype was recorded at least ten times. The V call is TRBV18, the J call TRBJ2-1, with TRBD2 matching over 7 bases. Per germline, CDR1 KGHSH and CDR2 LQKENI. The CDR3 spans 12 residues. After removal of 4 bases from V and 8 bases from J, the junction contained 2 bases not matched to a gene. CDR3 nucleotide sequence: TGTGCCAGCTCACGGACTAGGGATGAGCAGTTCTTC. Translation: CASSRTRDEQFF.

This clonotype was seen more than once but under ten times. Compared with germline, one end of the junction differs, possibly owing to a read error. This chain uses TRBV6-1 with TRBJ2-5, with D possibly matching TRBD2 (5 bases). The CDR3 sequence is 15 residues long. Germline V gene lookup returns CDR1 MNHNS and CDR2 SASEGT. The CDR3 spells CASRIRGSYQETQYF. The CDR3 DNA follows: TGTGCCAGCAGGATTCGAGGGAGCTACCAGGAGACCCAGTACTTC.

The chain links TRBV21-1 to TRBJ2-7; the table calls TRBD1, which could not be checked here. TRBV21-1 is flagged as a pseudogene. This CDR3 region has 13 residues. Here the CDR3 DNA reads TGTGCCAGCAGCAAACGGTCCCCGGGAAAGCAGTACTTC. Residues: CASSKRSPGKQYF.

The V call is TRBV7-6, the J call TRBJ2-2; 8 bases are a match to TRBD1. Germline trimming cut 4 bases from V and 2 bases from J; bases unmatched to any gene: 15. Germline CDR1 and CDR2: SGHVS and FNYEAQ. The CDR3 extends over 19 amino acids. The CDR3 region is CASSWDAGTGDRNTGELFF. The CDR3 DNA reads as TGTGCCAGCAGCTGGGACGCCGGGACAGGCGATAGAAACACCGGGGAGCTGTTTTTT.

This clonotype was counted at least ten times. The gene calls are TRBV12-3 or TRBV12-4 and TRBJ2-7; possibly TRBD2 for D (6 bases). V was cut by 5 bases and J by 3 bases, with 14 bases left in between. The CDR3 length is 14 residues. The CDR3 nucleotides read TGTGCCAGCAGTCCCGGGACTCCCCGCTACGAGCAGTACTTC. This codes for CASSPGTPRYEQYF.

This chain joins TRBV4-1 and TRBJ2-1; D gene ambiguous. V lost 3 bases and J lost 8, with 5 bases in between. Germline lookup yields CDR1 MGHRA and CDR2 YSYEKL. The CDR3 covers 11 residues. The CDR3 DNA follows: TGCGCCAGCAGCCATCTCGATGAGCAGTTCTTC. Its protein product is CASSHLDEQFF.

This clonotype showed up just a few times. The genes are TRBV20-1 and TRBJ1-5; a possible D gene is TRBD1 (5 bases). The germline V gene has CDR1 DFQATT and CDR2 SNEGSKA (reference sequence). Trimming removed 6 bases from V and 1 base from J, with 19 bases in between. This CDR3 comprises 16 residues. CDR3 sequence reads: CSAMGVSLESNQPQHF. CDR3 nucleotides: TGCAGTGCCATGGGGGTATCCCTTGAAAGCAATCAGCCCCAGCATTTT.

V usage is TRBV11-2 and J usage is TRBJ1-4; the D is unclear. CDR3 size: 12 residues. With 4 bases removed from V and 4 bases from J, the gap between germline ends came to 4 bases. The germline CDR1 and CDR2 sequences are SGHAT and FQNNGV. CDR3 DNA sequence: TGTGCCAGCAGCTCACTTAATGAAAAACTGTTTTTT. This gives the protein CASSSLNEKLFF.